This T cell receptor (beta chain) is drawn from a study of graft-versus-host responses after intestinal transplantation. Study-level information: Isolated intestinal, liver-intestinal, or multivisceral transplants had been given to the recipients. Broader study findings: The authors found GvH clones in recipient marrow, some appearing first in ileum or blood.

Labeling with CFSE marked around 200,000 responder cells, which were plated with around 200,000 irradiated, violet-dye-labeled stimulator cells. Researchers sorted proliferating CFSE-low CD3+CD4+ and CD3+CD8+ responders once the reaction had finished. Profiled with immunoSEQ multiplex PCR; TCRdb holds only in-frame clones, not every one. The table has approximately 13,000 clones, around 30% seen once. The sample was alloreactive CD8+ T cells from a mixed lymphocyte reaction culture, taken before intestinal transplant. This sample's subset: CFSE-low proliferating T cells sorted from approximately 6-day pre-transplant mixed lymphocyte reaction (GvH or HvG direction). The receptor was isolated from a human patient who received an intestinal transplant.

The CDR3 DNA follows: TGTGCCTGCCGGGACAGGGTTTCCGATACGCAGTATTTT. The encoded protein is CACRDRVSDTQYF. The chain recombines TRBV19 with TRBJ2-3, with TRBD1 identical over 9 bases. With 11 bases clipped from V and 6 bases from J, the junction kept 9 bases outside the gene matches. The length of the CDR3 is 13 residues. CDR1 is LNHDA, CDR2 SQIVND, per germline (reference sequence).